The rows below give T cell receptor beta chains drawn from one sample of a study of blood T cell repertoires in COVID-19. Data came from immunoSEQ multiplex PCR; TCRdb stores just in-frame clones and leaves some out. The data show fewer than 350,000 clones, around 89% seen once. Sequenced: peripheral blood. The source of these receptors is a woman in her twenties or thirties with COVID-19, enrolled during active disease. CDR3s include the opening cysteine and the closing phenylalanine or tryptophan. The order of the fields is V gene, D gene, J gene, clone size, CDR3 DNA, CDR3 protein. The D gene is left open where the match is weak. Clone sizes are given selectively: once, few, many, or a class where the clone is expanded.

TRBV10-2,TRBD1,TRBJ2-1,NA,TGCGCCAGCAGTGACCCGGTCCGGACAGGGGGCGTTGAGCAGTTCTTC,CASSDPVRTGGVEQFF
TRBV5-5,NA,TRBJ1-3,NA,TGTGCCAGCAGTTTGGGTCCCTCAGACTCTGGAAACACCATATATTTT,CASSLGPSDSGNTIYF
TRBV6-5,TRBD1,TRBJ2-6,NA,TGTGCCACCAGGGGGCCCCAGACTGGGGCCAACGTCCTGACTTTC,CATRGPQTGANVLTF
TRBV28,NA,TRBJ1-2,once,TGTGCCAGCAGTTTGGATGGGAGAGTTAAGGGCTACACCTTC,CASSLDGRVKGYTF
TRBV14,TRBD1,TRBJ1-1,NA,TGTGCCAGCAGCCAAGGGACAGGGTTTATCGCTGAAGCTTTCTTT,CASSQGTGFIAEAFF
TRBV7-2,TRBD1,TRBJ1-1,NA,TGTGCCAGCAGCTTCGGGGGACAGGGGGCTGAGGCTTTCTTT,CASSFGGQGAEAFF
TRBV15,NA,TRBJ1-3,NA,TGTGCCACCAGCAGAGAGGGGGCCTCTGGAAACACCATATATTTT,CATSREGASGNTIYF
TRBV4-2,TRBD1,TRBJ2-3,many,TGTGCCAGCAGCCAAGATGGGACAGAGTTGACCACAGATACGCAGTATTTT,CASSQDGTELTTDTQYF
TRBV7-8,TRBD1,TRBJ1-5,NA,TGTGCCAGCAGCCCCGGACAGGGGGGAAGTCAGCCCCAGCATTTT,CASSPGQGGSQPQHF
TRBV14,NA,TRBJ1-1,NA,TGTGCCAGCAGCGCCCTTTTAGCTCTAATGAACACTGAAGCTTTCTTT,CASSALLALMNTEAFF
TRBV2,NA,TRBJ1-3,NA,TGTGCCAGCAGCCGCAGGGTGATGGCTGGAAACACCATATATTTT,CASSRRVMAGNTIYF
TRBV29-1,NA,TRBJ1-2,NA,TGCAGCGTAAACAGGGACACCCTTAACTATGGCTACACCTTC,CSVNRDTLNYGYTF
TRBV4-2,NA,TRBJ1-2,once,TGTGCCAGCAGCCCTCGACTCCTACCAGCTAACTATGGCTACACCTTC,CASSPRLLPANYGYTF
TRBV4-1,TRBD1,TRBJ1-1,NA,TGCGCCAGCAGCCGAGGGGGCTTTGAGACTGAAGCTTTCTTT,CASSRGGFETEAFF
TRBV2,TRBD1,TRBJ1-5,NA,TGTGCCAGCAGTAAGGGACAGGGCTATCAGCCCCAGCATTTT,CASSKGQGYQPQHF
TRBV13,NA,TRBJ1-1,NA,TGTGCCAGCAGCTTGGGGGGGATTAACACTGAAGCTTTCTTT,CASSLGGINTEAFF
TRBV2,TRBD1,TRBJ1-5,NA,TGTGCCAGCAGTGAGGACAGGTCGTCCGCTCAGCCCCAGCATTTT,CASSEDRSSAQPQHF
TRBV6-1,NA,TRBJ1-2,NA,TGTGCCAGCAGTGAGCTTGGACAGAGCTATGGCTACACCTTC,CASSELGQSYGYTF
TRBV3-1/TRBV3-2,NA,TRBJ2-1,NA,TGTGCCAGCAGCCAAGATACAGGCTTCAATGAGCAGTTCTTC,CASSQDTGFNEQFF
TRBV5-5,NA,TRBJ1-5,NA,TGTGCCAGCAGCTTGGCAGGGCATAGCAATCAGCCCCAGCATTTT,CASSLAGHSNQPQHF
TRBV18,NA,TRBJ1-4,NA,TGTGCCAGCTCACCGACCAGGGTGATATATGAAAAACTGTTTTTT,CASSPTRVIYEKLFF
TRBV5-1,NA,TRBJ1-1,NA,TGCGCCAGCAGCTCAGGGAGGGGGGCCCTTGAAGCTTTCTTT,CASSSGRGALEAFF
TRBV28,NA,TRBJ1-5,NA,TGTGCCAGCAACAAGGGCCGGGACTCGGGGGGATTGGGCAATCAGCCCCAGCATTTT,CASNKGRDSGGLGNQPQHF
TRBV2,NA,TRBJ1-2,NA,TGTGCCAGCAGTGGGGCAGGGGCAGGGGGCTACACCTTC,CASSGAGAGGYTF
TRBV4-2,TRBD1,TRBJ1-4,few,TGTGCCAGCAGCCAAGATCGGACCCTTATCTGGACAGGGACTAATGAAAAACTGTTTTTT,CASSQDRTLIWTGTNEKLFF
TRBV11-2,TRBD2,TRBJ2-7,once,TGTGCCAGCAGCTTAGATCGCGGGAGAGGCTACGAGCAGTACTTC,CASSLDRGRGYEQYF
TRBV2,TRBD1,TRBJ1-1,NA,TGTGCCAGCAGTGAAAGCAGGACAGGGGGCGTTACTGAAGCTTTCTTT,CASSESRTGGVTEAFF
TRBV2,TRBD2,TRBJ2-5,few,TGTGCCAGCAGTCGAGGAATACCCGGGACTAGCGGGTACCAAGAGACCCAGTACTTC,CASSRGIPGTSGYQETQYF
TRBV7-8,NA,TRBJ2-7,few,TGTGCCAGCAGCTTAGCGGACACCTACGAGCAGTACTTC,CASSLADTYEQYF
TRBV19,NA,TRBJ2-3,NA,TGTGCCAGTAGTCTTCGGGGGGCGAACACACTAGATACGCAGTATTTT,CASSLRGANTLDTQYF
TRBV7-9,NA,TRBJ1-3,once,TGTGCCAGCAGCTTAGTCCCGGGTTCGTCAAACACCATATATTTT,CASSLVPGSSNTIYF
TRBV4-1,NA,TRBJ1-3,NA,TGCGCCAGCAGCTACCGGGACTCAAGCTCTGGAAACACCATATATTTT,CASSYRDSSSGNTIYF
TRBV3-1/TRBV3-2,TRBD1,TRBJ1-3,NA,TGTGCCAGCAGCCAAGACTACAGGGGATACTCGGGAAACACCATATATTTT,CASSQDYRGYSGNTIYF
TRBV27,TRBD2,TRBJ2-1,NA,TGTGCCAGCAGTCCTTCTAGCGGGGGGATCTACAATGAGCAGTTCTTC,CASSPSSGGIYNEQFF
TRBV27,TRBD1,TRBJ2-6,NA,TGTGCCAGCAGTTCCCCCCGGGACAGGGGAACTTCTGGGGCCAACGTCCTGACTTTC,CASSSPRDRGTSGANVLTF
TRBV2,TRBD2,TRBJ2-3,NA,TGTGCCAGCGGACTAGCGGGCCCCCCTGATACGCAGTATTTT,CASGLAGPPDTQYF
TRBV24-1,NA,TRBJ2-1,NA,TGTGCCACCAGTGATTTTAAGGCGGGCTCCTACAATGAGCAGTTCTTC,CATSDFKAGSYNEQFF
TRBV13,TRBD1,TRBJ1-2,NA,TGTGCCAGCAGCTTCGGACAGGGGCGGGGTGGCTACACCTTC,CASSFGQGRGGYTF
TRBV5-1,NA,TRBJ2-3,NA,TGCGCCAGCAGCGCAGGGGCATCCGAGGCAGATACGCAGTATTTT,CASSAGASEADTQYF
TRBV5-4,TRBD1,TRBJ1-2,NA,TGTGCCAGCAGCTTCGACAGGGGGCGAGGTGGCTACACCTTC,CASSFDRGRGGYTF
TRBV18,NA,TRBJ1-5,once,TGTGCCAGCTCATCGACAGAGAATCAGCCCCAGCATTTT,CASSSTENQPQHF
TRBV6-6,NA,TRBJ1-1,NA,TGTGCCAGCAGTGGCCAGCGGGGGAAGAACACTGAAGCTTTCTTT,CASSGQRGKNTEAFF
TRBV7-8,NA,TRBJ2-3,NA,TGTGCCAGCAGCTTAGTCGGGGCTAGCGACACAGATACGCAGTATTTT,CASSLVGASDTDTQYF
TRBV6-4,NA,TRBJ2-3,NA,TGTGCCAGCAGTGACCTCCCCGGGGAGGCGGGAACAGATACGCAGTATTTT,CASSDLPGEAGTDTQYF
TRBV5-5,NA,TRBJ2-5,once,TGTGCCAGCAGCTTAGAGATGCAAGAGACCCAGTACTTC,CASSLEMQETQYF
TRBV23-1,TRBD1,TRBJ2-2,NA,TGCGCCAGCACTGGACAGGGCACCGGGGAGCTGTTTTTT,CASTGQGTGELFF
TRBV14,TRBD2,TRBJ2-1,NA,TGTGCCAGCAGCCAAGGGATCTCGGGGGGGTGGTCCTACAATGAGCAGTTCTTC,CASSQGISGGWSYNEQFF
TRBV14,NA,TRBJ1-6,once,TGTGCCAGCAGCCAAGTGGACACCCCGGAAAGCCTCCACTTT,CASSQVDTPESLHF
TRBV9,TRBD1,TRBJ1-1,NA,TGTGCCAGCAGCGTAGCAGGGGGGATGAACACTGAAGCTTTCTTT,CASSVAGGMNTEAFF